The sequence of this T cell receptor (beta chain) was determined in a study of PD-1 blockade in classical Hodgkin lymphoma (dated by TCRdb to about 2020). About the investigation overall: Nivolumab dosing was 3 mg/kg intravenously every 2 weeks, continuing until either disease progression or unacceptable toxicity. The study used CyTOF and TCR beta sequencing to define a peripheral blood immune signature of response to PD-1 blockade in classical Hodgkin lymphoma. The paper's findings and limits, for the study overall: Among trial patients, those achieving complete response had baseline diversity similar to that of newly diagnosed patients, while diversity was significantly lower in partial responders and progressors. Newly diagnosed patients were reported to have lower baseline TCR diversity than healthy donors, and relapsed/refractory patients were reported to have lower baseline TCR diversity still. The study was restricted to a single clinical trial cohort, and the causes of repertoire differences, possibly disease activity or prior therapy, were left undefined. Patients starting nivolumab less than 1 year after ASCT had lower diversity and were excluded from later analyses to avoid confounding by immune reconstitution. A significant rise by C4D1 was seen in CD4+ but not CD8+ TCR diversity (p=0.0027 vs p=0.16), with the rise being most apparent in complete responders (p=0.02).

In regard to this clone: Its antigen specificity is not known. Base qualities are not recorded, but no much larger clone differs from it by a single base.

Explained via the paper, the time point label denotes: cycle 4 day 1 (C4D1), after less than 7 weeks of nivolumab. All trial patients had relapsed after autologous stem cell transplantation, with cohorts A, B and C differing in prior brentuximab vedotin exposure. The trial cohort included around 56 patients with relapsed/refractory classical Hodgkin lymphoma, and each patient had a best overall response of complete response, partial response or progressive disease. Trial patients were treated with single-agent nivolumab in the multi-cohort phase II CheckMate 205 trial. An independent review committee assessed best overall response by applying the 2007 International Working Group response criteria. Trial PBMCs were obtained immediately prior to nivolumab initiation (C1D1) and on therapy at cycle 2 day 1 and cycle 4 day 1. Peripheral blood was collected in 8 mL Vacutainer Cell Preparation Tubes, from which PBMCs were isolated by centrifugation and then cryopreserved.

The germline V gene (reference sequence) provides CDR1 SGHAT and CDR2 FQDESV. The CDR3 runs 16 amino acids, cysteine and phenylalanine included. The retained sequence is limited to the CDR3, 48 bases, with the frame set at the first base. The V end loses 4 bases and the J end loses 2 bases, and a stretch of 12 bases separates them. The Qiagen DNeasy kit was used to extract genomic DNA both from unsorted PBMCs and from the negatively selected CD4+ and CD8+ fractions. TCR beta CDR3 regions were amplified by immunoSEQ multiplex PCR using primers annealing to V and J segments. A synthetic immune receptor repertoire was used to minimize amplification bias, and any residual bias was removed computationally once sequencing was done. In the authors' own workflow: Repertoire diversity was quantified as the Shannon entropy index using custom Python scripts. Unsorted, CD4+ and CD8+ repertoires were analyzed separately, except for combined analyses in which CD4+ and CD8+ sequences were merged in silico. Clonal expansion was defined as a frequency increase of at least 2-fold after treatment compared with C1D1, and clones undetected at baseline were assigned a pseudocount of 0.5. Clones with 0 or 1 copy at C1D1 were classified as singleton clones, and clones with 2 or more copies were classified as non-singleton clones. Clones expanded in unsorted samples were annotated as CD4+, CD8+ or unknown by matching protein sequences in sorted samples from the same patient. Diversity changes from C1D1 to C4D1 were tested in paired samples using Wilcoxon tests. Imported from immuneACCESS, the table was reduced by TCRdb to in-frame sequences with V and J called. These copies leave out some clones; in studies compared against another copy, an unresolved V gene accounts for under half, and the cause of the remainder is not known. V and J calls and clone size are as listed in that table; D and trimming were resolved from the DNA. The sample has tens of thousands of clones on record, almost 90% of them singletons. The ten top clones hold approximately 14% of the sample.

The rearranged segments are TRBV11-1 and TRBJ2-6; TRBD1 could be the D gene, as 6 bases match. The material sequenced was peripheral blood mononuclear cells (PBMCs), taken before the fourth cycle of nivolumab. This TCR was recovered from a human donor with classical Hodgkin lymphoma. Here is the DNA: TGTGCCAGCAGCTCAACAGGGTTGACTGGGGCCAACGTCCTGACTTTC. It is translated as CASSSTGLTGANVLTF.